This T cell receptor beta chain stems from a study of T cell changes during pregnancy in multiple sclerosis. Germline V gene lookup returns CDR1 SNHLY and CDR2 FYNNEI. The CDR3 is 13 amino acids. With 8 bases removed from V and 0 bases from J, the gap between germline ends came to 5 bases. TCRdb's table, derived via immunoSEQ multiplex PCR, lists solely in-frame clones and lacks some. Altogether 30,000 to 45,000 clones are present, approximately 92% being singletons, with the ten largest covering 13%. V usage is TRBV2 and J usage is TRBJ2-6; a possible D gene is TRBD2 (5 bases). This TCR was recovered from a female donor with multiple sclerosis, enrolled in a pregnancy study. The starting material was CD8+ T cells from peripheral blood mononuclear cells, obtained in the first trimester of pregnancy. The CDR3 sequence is CASGSSGANVLTF. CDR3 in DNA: TGTGCCAGCGGGAGCTCTGGGGCCAACGTCCTGACTTTC. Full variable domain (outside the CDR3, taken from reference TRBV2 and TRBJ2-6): EPEVTQTPSHQVTQMGQEVILRCVPISNHLYFYWYRQILGQKVEFLVSFYNNEISEKSEIFDDQFSVERPDGSNFTLKIRSTKLEDSAMYFCASGSSGANVLTFGAGSRLTVL.